This is a list of T cell receptor beta chains from one sample in a study of Graves' ophthalmopathy and Graves' hyperthyroidism. TCRdb called the multiplex PCR reads again in MiXCR, with one record for every CDR3 protein. The data contain 500,000 to 600,000 distinct CDR3 sequences, approximately 37% of them singletons. Sequenced sample: peripheral blood or thyroid tissue (not recorded which). The origin of the receptors is an adult man with Graves' hyperthyroidism. CDR3s include the opening cysteine and the closing phenylalanine or tryptophan. A D gene is named only where the DNA matches it firmly. Some rows have no size entry. The others give once, few or many, or a class for an expanded clone.

cdr3_nt cdr3_aa clone_size j_call cdr3_length v_call d_call
TGTGCCACCAGTGATAGACGAAGCTCTGGGGCCAACGTCCTGACTTTC CATSDRRSSGANVLTF many TRBJ2-6 16 TRBV24-1 NA
TGTGCCATCAAGGAGGGCAATGAGCAGTTCTTC CAIKEGNEQFF few TRBJ2-1 11 TRBV6-6 NA
TGTGCCACCAGCAGAGGTGATCAAAAGAACACTGAAGCTTTCTTT CATSRGDQKNTEAFF many TRBJ1-1 15 TRBV15 NA
TGTGCCAGCAGCTTGTTGGCACTGGCTTCCTCTGGGGGCTACACCTTC CASSLLALASSGGYTF NA TRBJ1-2 16 TRBV5-5 NA
TGCAGTGCGAGGGGACAGGGGGCTCGAGAGCAGTACTTC CSARGQGAREQYF many TRBJ2-7 13 TRBV20-1 TRBD1
TGCAGGCGAATTGGACAGGGTCACGAGCAGTACTTC CRRIGQGHEQYF many TRBJ2-7 12 TRBV29-1 TRBD1
TGTGCCAGCGCGTCCGGACAGGGGCCCGGGGAGCCGTTTTTT CASASGQGPGEPFF once TRBJ2-2 14 TRBV19 TRBD1
TGTGCCAGCAGCTTATTGGGGGGAAGCTATGGCTACACCTTC CASSLLGGSYGYTF many TRBJ1-2 14 TRBV27 NA
TGTGCCAGCAGCAGGCAGGGTGGAGCCGGCTATGGCTACACCTTC CASSRQGGAGYGYTF many TRBJ1-2 15 TRBV12-3/TRBV12-4 NA
TGTGCCAGCAGCCGCGCTATAGGCTACGAGCAGTACTTC CASSRAIGYEQYF many TRBJ2-7 13 TRBV5-8 NA
TGTGCCAGCAGTTCCCGGGACAGGGGCCGACCGACCTACGAGCAGTACTTC CASSSRDRGRPTYEQYF NA TRBJ2-7 17 TRBV6-5 TRBD1
TGTGCCAGCAGCTCAGCGGGACCGGGGATGGAGCTGTTTTTT CASSSAGPGMELFF many TRBJ2-2 14 TRBV7-3 TRBD2
TGTGCCAGCAGCTTGGGTTCCTGGGAGCAGTACTTC CASSLGSWEQYF many TRBJ2-7 12 TRBV5-5 NA
TGTGCCAGCAGCTTAGGGGGACAGGGGGAGGAGCAGTACTTC CASSLGGQGEEQYF once TRBJ2-7 14 TRBV7-8 TRBD1
TGTGCCACCAGCAGAAGGACAGGGAGGGGAGGCTACACCTTC CATSRRTGRGGYTF NA TRBJ1-2 14 TRBV15 TRBD1
TGTGCCAGCACCCTAGGAGGGGTAGAGACCCAGTACTTC CASTLGGVETQYF many TRBJ2-5 13 TRBV5-6 NA
TGTGCCAGCAGTTCCACTCAGGGGATGTACACCGGGGAGCTGTTTTTT CASSSTQGMYTGELFF NA TRBJ2-2 16 TRBV12-3/TRBV12-4 NA
TGCAGCGTTGAAGGGGGCGGGAGAGGCGGGGAGCTGTTTTTT CSVEGGGRGGELFF once TRBJ2-2 14 TRBV29-1 TRBD2
TGCAGTGCTAAGAGTGGGACAGGGATGATCTCTGGGGCCAACGTCCTGACTTTC CSAKSGTGMISGANVLTF many TRBJ2-6 18 TRBV20-1 TRBD1
TGTGCCAGCAGTGAACAGGGTTTCAACACTGAAGCTTTCTTT CASSEQGFNTEAFF many TRBJ1-1 14 TRBV2 NA
TGCAGTGCTGACCGGACAGGGGAAAGTAATCAGCCCCAGCATTTT CSADRTGESNQPQHF NA TRBJ1-5 15 TRBV20-1 TRBD1
TGTGCCAGCAGCTTTCGGACAGGGCCATATGGCTACACCTTC CASSFRTGPYGYTF NA TRBJ1-2 14 TRBV7-9 TRBD1
TGCAGTGAAGCAGTCGGGCTTTCGGGGTACGAGCAGTACTTC CSEAVGLSGYEQYF NA TRBJ2-7 14 TRBV29-1 NA
TGCAGTGCTAGTGTGACTAACTATGGCTACACCTTC CSASVTNYGYTF NA TRBJ1-2 12 TRBV29-1 NA
TGTGCCAGCAGCTTAGTTTCCAGGGGCTCAGTAGCTTTCTTT CASSLVSRGSVAFF many TRBJ1-1 14 TRBV7-2 NA
TGCGCCAGCAGCTTGGCCGGGAACCAAGAGACCCAGTACTTC CASSLAGNQETQYF many TRBJ2-5 14 TRBV5-1 NA
TGTGCCAGCAGTGATGACAGGTCTTATGGCTACACCTTC CASSDDRSYGYTF many TRBJ1-2 13 TRBV6-1 NA
TGTGCCAGCAGCGTAGGGGGCAGAATTGGAAACACCATATATTTT CASSVGGRIGNTIYF many TRBJ1-3 15 TRBV9 NA
TGTGCCAGCAGCCCCCCCCGAGGGTCGAGCTACACCTTC CASSPPRGSSYTF many TRBJ1-2 13 TRBV7-9 NA
TGCAGTGCCGCCCATAGCGGAGCCTCCTACGAGCAGTACTTC CSAAHSGASYEQYF NA TRBJ2-7 14 TRBV20-1 NA
TGTGCCAGCAGCTTAGGCCAGGGGAACACTGAAGCTTCCTTT CASSLGQGNTEASF NA TRBJ1-1 14 TRBV7-9 NA
TGCGCCAGCAGCTCTGGGGTCCGGGAGCTGAACACTGAAGCTTTCTTT CASSSGVRELNTEAFF few TRBJ1-1 16 TRBV5-1 NA
TGCAGTATCCCCGGGGGGAACACTGAAGCTTTCTTT CSIPGGNTEAFF many TRBJ1-1 12 TRBV20-1 NA
TGTGCCACCAGTGTGGGGGAATACAATGAGCAGTTCTTC CATSVGEYNEQFF NA TRBJ2-1 13 TRBV24-1 NA
TGTGCCAGCATCGGACAGGGGGCGAGGAGCATTGGCTACACCTTC CASIGQGARSIGYTF NA TRBJ1-2 15 TRBV2 TRBD1
TGTGCCACCAGCATGAGAGGCGGGACCCAAGAGACCCAGTACTTC CATSMRGGTQETQYF many TRBJ2-5 15 TRBV15 NA